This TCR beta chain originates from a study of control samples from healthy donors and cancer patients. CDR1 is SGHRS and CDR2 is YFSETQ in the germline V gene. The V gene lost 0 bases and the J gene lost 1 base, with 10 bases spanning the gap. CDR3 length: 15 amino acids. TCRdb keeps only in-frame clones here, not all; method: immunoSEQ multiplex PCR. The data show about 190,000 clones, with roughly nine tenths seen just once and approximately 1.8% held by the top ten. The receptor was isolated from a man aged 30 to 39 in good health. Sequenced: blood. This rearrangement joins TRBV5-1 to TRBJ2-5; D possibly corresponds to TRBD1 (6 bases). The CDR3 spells CASSLDGTSQETQYF. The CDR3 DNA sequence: TGCGCCAGCAGCTTGGACGGGACAAGCCAAGAGACCCAGTACTTC.